This TCR beta chain appears in the sequencing data of a study of blood T cell repertoires in COVID-19 (dated by TCRdb to about 2020). Background for the entire study: The collaborator samples originated in the United States, Italy and Spain and spanned the acute and convalescent phases of COVID-19. The samples were drawn from the first 160 participants of the ongoing ImmuneRACE study and from over 950 subjects provided by 6 global collaborators. The sample metadata nearly always contained a de-identified subject ID, COVID-19 status, age in years and sex. Where HLA class I and class II types were available, the types were taken from metadata supplied by the sample provider, not from assay-based typing. The prospective study material was composed of cDNA or gDNA derived from T cells, B-cell-depleted T cells, or PBMCs. Subjects who had been exposed to COVID-19, were actively infected with it, or had recovered from it provided the deeply sampled blood TCRbeta repertoires that made up the dataset. The repertoires were released in a freely available public database intended as a resource for research on the immune response to SARS-CoV-2.

General findings and caveats noted by the study authors: Clinical and demographic metadata were provided uncurated, with the amount varying by source and participant.

Whole blood was collected in K2EDTA tubes by collaborating institutions according to the institutions' own protocols. Collaborator samples were shipped for TCRbeta analysis as frozen whole blood, isolated PBMCs, or DNA extracted from either sample type. From the cysteine through the phenylalanine, the CDR3 covers 14 amino acids. Solely the CDR3 DNA is kept, with 42 bases framed from the first base. The germline V gene supplies CDR1 SGHRS and CDR2 YFSETQ. The V end loses 1 base and the J end loses 4 bases, and a stretch of 11 bases separates them. TCRbeta CDR3 regions were amplified from genomic DNA using the immunoSEQ Assay, a bias-controlled multiplex PCR. For the original study's pipeline: Nucleated cell counts per sample were estimated from amplification of reference gene primers within the assay. To quantify the absolute abundance of each unique TCRbeta CDR3 rearrangement, sequence reads were collapsed and filtered. For each sample, productive Simpson clonality was calculated as the square root of Simpson's diversity index over productive rearrangements. The immuneACCESS repertoire file appears here via TCRdb, limited to in-frame rearrangements. These files lack a portion of the clones; in checked studies, under half of the deficit traces to unresolved V genes, and the cause of the others is not known. That table is the source of V, J and clone size, and D and trimming were worked out from the DNA. Counted in this sample were about 150,000 clones; roughly 88% of them appeared once. Of the sample, 5.5% to 8% is held by the ten largest clones.

Details on this clone: The antigen this receptor binds is unknown. Base qualities are not recorded, but no much larger clone differs from it by a single base.

The sequence derives from a woman aged 45-59 years in a cohort sampled during active or convalescent COVID-19. Specimen: peripheral blood. Recombination linked TRBV5-1 to TRBJ1-1; perhaps TRBD1 is the D gene, with 6 bases matching. The CDR3 protein sequence reads: CASSLSGAGTEAFF. Read as DNA, the sequence is TGCGCCAGCAGCTTGTCAGGGGCAGGCACTGAAGCTTTCTTT.